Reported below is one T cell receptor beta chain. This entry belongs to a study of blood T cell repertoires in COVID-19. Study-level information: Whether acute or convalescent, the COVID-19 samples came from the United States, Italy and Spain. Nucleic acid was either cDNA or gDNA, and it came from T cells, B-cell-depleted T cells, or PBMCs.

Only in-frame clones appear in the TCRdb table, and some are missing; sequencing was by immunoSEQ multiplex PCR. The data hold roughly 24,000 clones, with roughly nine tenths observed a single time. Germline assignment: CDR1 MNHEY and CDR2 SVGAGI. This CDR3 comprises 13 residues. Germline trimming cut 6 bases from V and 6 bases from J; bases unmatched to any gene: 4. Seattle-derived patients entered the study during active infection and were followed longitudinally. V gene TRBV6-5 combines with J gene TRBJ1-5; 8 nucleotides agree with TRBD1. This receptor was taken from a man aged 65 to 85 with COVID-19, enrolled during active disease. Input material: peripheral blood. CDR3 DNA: TGTGCCAGCAGAGGACAGGGAAGTCAGCCCCAGCATTTT. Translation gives CASRGQGSQPQHF.